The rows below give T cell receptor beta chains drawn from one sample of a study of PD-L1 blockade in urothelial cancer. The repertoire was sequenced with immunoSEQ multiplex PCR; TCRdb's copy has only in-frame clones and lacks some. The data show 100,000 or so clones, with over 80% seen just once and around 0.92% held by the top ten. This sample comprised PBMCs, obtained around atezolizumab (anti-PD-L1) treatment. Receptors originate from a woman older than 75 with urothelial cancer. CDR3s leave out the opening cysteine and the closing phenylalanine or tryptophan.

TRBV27,ASSSTPREGQPQH
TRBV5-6,ASETSGFYNEQF
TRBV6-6,ASTMELRTGPF
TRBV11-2,ATTTSGTSYNEQF
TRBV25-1,ASSESGLKGHAQY
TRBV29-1,SVRGGSGSSYNEQF
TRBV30,AWSDVGNEQF
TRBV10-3,AISSDSLYGYT
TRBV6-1,ASSFLANNEQF
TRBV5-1,ASSLALAGGDEQF
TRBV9,ASSLKTGGNPEAF
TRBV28,ASRTGTGGNQPQH
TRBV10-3,AISRQGGQPQH
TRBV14,ASSQGTSYSYNEQF
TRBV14,ASSLPAGVEQY
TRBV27,ASSLFHTDTQY
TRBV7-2,ASSYTGTRTGYT
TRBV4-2,ASSQETGGNTGELF
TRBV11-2,ASSSDMNTEAF
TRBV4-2,ASSQTDRGLNTEAF
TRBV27,ASSPFYEQY
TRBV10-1,ASGRGNTEAF
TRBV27,ASRPSPGGGGNTIY
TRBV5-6,ASRDSGVTSYNEQF
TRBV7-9,ASSPQTGGSSGYT
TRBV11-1,ASSLDSRYGYT
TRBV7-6,ASSTTSGRALNEQF
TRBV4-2,ASSPRDRGRDSGNTIY
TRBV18,ASSPARTSGSYEQY
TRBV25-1,ASSEDDRGSGSNQPQH
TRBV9,ASMRDTGELF
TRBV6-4,ASSSLAGDTQY
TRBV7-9,ASKGEIYGSSNTGELF
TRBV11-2,ASSFPGQGAFEQY
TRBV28,ASSLEGVGQF
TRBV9,ASSPLAGGNTGELF
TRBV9,ASTGTGEEKLF
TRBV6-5,ASSPRDFSYEQY
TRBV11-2,ASSLNLAGGYEQY
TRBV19,ASSSTGSQPQH
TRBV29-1,SVDRSGLSGELF
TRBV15,ATSRGRARTGELF
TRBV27,ASSLSWSSASNTGELF
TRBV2,ASEGATPQY
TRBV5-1,ASSLVVRGPGELF
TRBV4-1,ASSFGGLEF
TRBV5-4,ASSLDGSPTYEQY